The clone carrying this TCR beta chain was recorded a few times. Living in about two dozen US areas, the participants were between 18 and 89 years of age. Resolution of symptoms, clearance, or two negative PCRs was present in recovered Cohort 3 donors. TCRdb keeps only in-frame clones here, not all; method: immunoSEQ multiplex PCR. The table shows around 170,000 clones, with roughly 87% occurring only once. This specimen belongs to a study of blood T cell repertoires in COVID-19. Background on the study: Specimens from acute and convalescent COVID-19 originated in the United States, Italy and Spain.

The sample was PBMCs or T cells enriched from blood (not recorded which). This TCR came from a woman in her forties or fifties who had recovered from COVID-19.

DNA of the CDR3: TGTGCCAGCAGTGAAGGGCAGGGGTTCAACACCGGGGAGCTGTTTTTT. Amino acid sequence: CASSEGQGFNTGELFF. This chain uses TRBV6-1 with TRBJ2-2; TRBD1 might be the D (6 bases). The CDR3 loop spans 16 amino acids. CDR1 is MNHNS, CDR2 SASEGT, per germline. V lost 1 base to trimming and J lost 2 bases, with 11 bases between them.